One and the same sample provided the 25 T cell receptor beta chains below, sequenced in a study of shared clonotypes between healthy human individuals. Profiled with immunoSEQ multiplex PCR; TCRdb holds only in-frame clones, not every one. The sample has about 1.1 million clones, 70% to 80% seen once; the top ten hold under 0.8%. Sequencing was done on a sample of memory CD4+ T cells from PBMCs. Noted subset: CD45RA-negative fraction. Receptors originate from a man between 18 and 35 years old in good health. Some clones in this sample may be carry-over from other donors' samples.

CDR3 coding DNA: TGTGCCAGCAGACCAAGGACTAGCGGAACCTACGAGCAGTACTTC. Translation: CASRPRTSGTYEQYF. This sequence joins TRBV6-6 and TRBJ2-7; 10 bases line up with TRBD2. CDR1 is MNHNY and CDR2 is SVGAGI in the germline V gene (reference sequence). The CDR3 contains 15 residues. After removal of 6 bases from V and 2 bases from J, the junction contained 7 bases not matched to a gene.

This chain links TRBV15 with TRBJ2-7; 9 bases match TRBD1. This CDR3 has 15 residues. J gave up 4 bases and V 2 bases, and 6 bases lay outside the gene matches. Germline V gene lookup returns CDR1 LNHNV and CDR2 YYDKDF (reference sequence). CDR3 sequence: CATSRRQGVAYEQYF. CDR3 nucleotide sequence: TGTGCCACCAGCAGACGACAGGGGGTAGCTTACGAGCAGTACTTC.

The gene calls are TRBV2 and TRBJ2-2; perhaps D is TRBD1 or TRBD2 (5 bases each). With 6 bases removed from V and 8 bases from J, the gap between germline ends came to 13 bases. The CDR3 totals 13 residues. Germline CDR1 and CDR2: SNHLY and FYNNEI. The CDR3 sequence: CASRGDESGELFF. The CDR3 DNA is TGTGCCAGCAGAGGGGACGAGAGTGGGGAGCTGTTTTTT.

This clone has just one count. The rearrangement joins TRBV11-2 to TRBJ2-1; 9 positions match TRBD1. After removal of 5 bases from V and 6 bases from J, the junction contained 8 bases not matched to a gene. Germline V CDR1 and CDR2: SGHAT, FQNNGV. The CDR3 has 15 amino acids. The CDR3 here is CASSAIQGARNEQFF. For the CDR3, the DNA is TGTGCCAGCAGCGCAATACAGGGGGCGCGCAATGAGCAGTTCTTC. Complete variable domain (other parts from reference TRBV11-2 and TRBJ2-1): EAGVAQSPRYKIIEKRQSVAFWCNPISGHATLYWYQQILGQGPKLLIQFQNNGVVDDSQLPKDRFSAERLKGVDSTLKIQPAKLEDSAVYLCASSAIQGARNEQFFGPGTRLTVL.

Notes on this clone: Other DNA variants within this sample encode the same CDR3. The CDR3, as DNA: TGCGCCAGCAGCTTGGACCCCGGGGAAAAACTGTTTTTT. Its translation is CASSLDPGEKLFF. The chain joins TRBV5-1 to TRBJ1-4; no firm D call. Trimming stripped 0 bases from V and 8 bases from J, with 8 bases between. The germline CDR1 and CDR2 sequences are SGHRS and YFSETQ. This CDR3 spans 13 amino acids.

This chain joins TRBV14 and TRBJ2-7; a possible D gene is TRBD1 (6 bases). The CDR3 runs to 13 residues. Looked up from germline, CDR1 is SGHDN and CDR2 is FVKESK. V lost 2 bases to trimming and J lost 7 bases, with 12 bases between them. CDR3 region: CASSQWTDREQYF. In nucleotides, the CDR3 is TGTGCCAGCAGCCAATGGACGGACAGAGAGCAGTACTTC.

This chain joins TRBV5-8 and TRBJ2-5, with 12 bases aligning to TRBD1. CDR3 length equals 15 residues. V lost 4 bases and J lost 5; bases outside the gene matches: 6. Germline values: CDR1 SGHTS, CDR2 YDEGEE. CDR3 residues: CASSPGQGAAETQYF. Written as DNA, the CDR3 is TGTGCCAGCAGCCCGGGACAGGGGGCGGCGGAGACCCAGTACTTC.

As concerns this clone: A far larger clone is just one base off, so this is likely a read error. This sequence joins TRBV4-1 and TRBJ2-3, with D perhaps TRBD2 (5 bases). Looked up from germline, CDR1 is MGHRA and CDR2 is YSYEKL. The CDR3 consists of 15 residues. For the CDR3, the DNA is TGCGCCAGCAGCCAAGATGAACTAGGCACAGATACGCGGTATTTT. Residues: CASSQDELGTDTRYF.

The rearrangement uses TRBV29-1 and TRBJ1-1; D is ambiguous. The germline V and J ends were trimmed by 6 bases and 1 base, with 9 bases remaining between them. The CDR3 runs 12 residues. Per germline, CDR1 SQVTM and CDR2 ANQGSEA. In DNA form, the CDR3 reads TGCAGCGTGGGTTATAGGAACACTGAAGCTTTCTTT. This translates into CSVGYRNTEAFF.

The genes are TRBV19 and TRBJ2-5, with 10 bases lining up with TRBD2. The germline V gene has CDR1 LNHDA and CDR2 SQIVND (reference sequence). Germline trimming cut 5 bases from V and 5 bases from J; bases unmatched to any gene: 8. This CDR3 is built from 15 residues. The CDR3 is CASSSVAGGGETQYF. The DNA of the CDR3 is TGTGCCAGTAGTTCCGTAGCGGGAGGAGGGGAGACCCAGTACTTC.

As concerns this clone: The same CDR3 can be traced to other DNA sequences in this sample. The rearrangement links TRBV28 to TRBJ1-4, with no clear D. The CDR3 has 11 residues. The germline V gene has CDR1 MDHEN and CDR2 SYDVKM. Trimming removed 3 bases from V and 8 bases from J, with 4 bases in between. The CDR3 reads CASSFREKLFF. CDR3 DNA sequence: TGTGCCAGCAGTTTTCGGGAAAAACTGTTTTTT.

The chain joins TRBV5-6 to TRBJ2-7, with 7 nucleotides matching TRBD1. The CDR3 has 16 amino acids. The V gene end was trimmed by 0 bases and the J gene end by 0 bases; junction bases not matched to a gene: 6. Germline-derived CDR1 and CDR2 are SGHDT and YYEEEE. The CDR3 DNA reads TGTGCCAGCAGCTTGGGATTGGGACAGACCTCCTACGAGCAGTACTTC. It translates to CASSLGLGQTSYEQYF. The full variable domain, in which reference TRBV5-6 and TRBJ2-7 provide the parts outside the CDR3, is DAGVTQSPTHLIKTRGQQVTLRCSPKSGHDTVSWYQQALGQGPQFIFQYYEEEERQRGNFPDRFSGHQFPNYSSELNVNALLLGDSALYLCASSLGLGQTSYEQYFGPGTRLTVT.

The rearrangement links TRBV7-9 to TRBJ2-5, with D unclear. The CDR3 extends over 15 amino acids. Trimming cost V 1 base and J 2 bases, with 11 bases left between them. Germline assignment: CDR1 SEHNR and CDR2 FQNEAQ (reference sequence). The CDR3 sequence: CASSLVPGKQETQYF. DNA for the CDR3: TGTGCCAGCAGCTTAGTACCTGGAAAGCAAGAGACCCAGTACTTC.

The CDR3 nucleotides read TGTGCCAGCAGCTCCCGCGTTGCGGGAGGGCCGCCAGAGACCCAGTACTTC. It is translated as CASSSRVAGGPPETQYF. The chain links TRBV7-2 to TRBJ2-5, with 9 positions matching TRBD2. This CDR3 has 17 residues. Looked up from germline, CDR1 is SGHTA and CDR2 is FQGNSA. V dropped 4 bases and J dropped 4; count of bases not matched to a gene: 13.

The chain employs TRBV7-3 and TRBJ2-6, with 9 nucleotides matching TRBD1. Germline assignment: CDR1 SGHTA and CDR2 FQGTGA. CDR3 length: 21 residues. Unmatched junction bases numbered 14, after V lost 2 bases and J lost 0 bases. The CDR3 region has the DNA TGTGCCAGCAGCTTAGCGGGACAGGGCTATCCGTCTGGCTCTGGGGCCAACGTCCTGACTTTC. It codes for CASSLAGQGYPSGSGANVLTF.

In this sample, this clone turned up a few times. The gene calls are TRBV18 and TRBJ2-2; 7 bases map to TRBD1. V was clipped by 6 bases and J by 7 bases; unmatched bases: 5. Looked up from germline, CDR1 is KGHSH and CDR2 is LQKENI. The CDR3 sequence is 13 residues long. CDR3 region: CASSYDRDGELFF. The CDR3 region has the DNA TGTGCCAGCTCGTACGACAGGGACGGGGAGCTGTTTTTT.

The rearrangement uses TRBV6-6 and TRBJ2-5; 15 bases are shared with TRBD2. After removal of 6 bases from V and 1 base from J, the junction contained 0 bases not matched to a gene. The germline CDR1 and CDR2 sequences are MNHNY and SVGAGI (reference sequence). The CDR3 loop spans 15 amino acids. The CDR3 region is CASRGLAGGQETQYF. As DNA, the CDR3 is TGTGCCAGCAGGGGACTAGCGGGGGGCCAAGAGACCCAGTACTTC.

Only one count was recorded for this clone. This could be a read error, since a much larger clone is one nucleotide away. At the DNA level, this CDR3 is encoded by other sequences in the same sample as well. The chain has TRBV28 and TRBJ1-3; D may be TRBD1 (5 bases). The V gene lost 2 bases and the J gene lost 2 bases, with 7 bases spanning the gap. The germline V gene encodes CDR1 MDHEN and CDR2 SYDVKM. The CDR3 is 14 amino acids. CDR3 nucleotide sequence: TGTGCCAGCAGTTTAGGGGGGGCTGGAAACACCATATATTTT. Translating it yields CASSLGGAGNTIYF.

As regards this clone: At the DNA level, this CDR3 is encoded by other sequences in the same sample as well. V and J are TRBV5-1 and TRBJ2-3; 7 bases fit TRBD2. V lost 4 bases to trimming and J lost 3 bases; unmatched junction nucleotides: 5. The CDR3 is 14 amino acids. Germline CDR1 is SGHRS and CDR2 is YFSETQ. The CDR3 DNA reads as TGCGCCAGCAGCCCGACTAGCTCGACAGATACGCAGTATTTT. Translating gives CASSPTSSTDTQYF.

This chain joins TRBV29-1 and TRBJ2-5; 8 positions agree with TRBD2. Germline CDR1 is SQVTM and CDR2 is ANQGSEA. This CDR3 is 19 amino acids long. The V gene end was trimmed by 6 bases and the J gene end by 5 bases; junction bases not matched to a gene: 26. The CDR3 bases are TGCAGCGTGGAGGGGCCCAGCGGGAGCCCCCTAGCACACGTTGAGACCCAGTACTTC. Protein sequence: CSVEGPSGSPLAHVETQYF.

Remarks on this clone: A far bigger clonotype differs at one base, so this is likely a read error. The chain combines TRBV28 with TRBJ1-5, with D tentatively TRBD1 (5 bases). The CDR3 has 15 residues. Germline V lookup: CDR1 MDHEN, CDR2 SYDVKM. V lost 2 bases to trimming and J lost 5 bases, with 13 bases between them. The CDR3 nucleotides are TGTGCCAGCAGTTTAGGCGACGTGGGGGATCAGCCCCAGCATTTT. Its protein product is CASSLGDVGDQPQHF.

CDR3 nucleotide sequence: TGTGCCAGCAGTGAGTGGGGAGGGTTAGACACTGAAGCTTTCTTT. Translation: CASSEWGGLDTEAFF. V gene TRBV6-1 combines with J gene TRBJ1-1, with no clear D. Per germline, CDR1 MNHNS and CDR2 SASEGT. This CDR3 has 15 residues. Trimming pared 3 bases from V and 3 bases from J, leaving 14 bases between.

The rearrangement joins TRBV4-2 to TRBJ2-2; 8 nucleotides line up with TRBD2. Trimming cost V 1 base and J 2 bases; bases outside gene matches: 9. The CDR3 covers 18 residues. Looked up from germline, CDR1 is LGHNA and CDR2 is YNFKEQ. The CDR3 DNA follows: TGTGCCAGCAGCCAAGCCCCCGTACTAGCGGAAAACACCGGGGAGCTGTTTTTT. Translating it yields CASSQAPVLAENTGELFF.

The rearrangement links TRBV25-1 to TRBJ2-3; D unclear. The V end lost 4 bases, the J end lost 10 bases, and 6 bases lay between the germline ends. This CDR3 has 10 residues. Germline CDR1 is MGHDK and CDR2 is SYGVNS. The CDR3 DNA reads TGTGCCAGCAGTGGTTATGCGCAGTATTTT. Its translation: CASSGYAQYF.

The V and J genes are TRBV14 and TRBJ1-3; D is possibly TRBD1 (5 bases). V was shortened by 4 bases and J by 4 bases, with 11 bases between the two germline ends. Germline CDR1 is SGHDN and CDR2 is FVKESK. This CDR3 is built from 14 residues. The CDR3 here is CASSRLGTGNTIYF. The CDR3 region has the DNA TGTGCCAGCAGCCGCTTGGGGACGGGAAACACCATATATTTT.